The clone carrying this T cell receptor beta chain was seen many times. Antigen: not known. The sample is drawn from a study of human T cells and chemical hapten exposure. Study-level background: The study patch tested 0.01% DPC on the upper back and read results at 6 days. Whole-study findings and limits: Alopecia affecting every donor means their immune response may not match healthy people's. Unchanged with DPC sensitization were TCRs above 1 in 1000 frequency. There were significantly more large CDR3 similarity clusters among expanded TCRs than among controls.

Indicated time point: patch test 1, 2 weeks after DPC sensitization. The treatment was: therapeutic diphenylcyclopropenone sensitization with weekly scalp DPC. A single record per CDR3 protein comes from TCRdb applying MiXCR to the RACE reads. The table shows fewer than 500,000 distinct CDR3 sequences, with roughly 4.8% occurring only once. V shed 7 bases and J 11 bases; nucleotides not matched to a gene: 7. Germline V lookup: CDR1 SNHLY, CDR2 FYNNEI. CDR3 length equals 13 residues. The sequence came from a woman aged 45-65 years with alopecia areata. Some clones in this sample may be carry-over from other donors' samples. The chain has TRBV2 and TRBJ1-5; TRBD1 agrees at 11 bases. Sequences were derived from whole blood, sampled in connection with sensitization to the hapten diphenylcyclopropenone (DPC). In nucleotides, the CDR3 is TGTGCCAGCACCGGGACAGGGGGTAAAGCCCAGCATTTT. The encoded protein is CASTGTGGKAQHF.